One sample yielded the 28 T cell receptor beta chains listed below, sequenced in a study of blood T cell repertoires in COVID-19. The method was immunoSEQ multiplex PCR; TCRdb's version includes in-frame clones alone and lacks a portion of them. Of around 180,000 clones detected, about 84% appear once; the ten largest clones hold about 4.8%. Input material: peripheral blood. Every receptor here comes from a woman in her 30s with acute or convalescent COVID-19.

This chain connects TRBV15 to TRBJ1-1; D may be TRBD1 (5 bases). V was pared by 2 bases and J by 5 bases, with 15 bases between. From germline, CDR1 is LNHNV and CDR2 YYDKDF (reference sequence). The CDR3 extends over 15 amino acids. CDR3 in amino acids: CATSRLGPGGTEAFF. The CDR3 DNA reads TGTGCCACCAGCAGACTTGGACCCGGGGGAACTGAAGCTTTCTTT.

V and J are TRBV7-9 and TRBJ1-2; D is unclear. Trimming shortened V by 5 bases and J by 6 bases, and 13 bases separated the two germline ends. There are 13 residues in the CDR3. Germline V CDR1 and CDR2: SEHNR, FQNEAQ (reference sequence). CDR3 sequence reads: CASSGIRGNGYTF. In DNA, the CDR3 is TGTGCCAGCAGCGGGATTCGGGGTAATGGCTACACCTTC.

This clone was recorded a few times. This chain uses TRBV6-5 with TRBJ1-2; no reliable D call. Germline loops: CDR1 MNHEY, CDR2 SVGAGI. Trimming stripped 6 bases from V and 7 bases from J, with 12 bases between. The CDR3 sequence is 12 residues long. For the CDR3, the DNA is TGTGCCAGCAGCACAGTGTTGGGTGGCTACACCTTC. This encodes CASSTVLGGYTF.

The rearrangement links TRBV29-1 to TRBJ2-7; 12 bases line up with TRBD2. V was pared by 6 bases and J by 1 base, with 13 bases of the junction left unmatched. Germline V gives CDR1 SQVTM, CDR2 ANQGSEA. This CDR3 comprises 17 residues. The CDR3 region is CSVLWVGLAGGSYEQYF. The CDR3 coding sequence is TGCAGCGTACTCTGGGTTGGGCTAGCGGGAGGGTCCTACGAGCAGTACTTC.

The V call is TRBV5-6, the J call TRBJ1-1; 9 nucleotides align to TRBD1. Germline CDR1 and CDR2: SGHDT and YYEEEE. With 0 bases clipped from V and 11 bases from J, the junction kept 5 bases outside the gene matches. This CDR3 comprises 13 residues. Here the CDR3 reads CASSLGTGARAFF. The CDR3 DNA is TGTGCCAGCAGCTTGGGGACAGGGGCCCGCGCTTTCTTT.

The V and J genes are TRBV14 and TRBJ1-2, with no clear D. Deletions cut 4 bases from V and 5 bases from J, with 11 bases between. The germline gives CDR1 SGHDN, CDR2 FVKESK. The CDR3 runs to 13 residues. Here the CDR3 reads CASSRLLRYGYTF. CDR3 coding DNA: TGTGCCAGCAGCCGGCTGCTGAGGTATGGCTACACCTTC. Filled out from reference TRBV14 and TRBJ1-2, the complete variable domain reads EAGVTQFPSHSVIEKGQTVTLRCDPISGHDNLYWYRRVMGKEIKFLLHFVKESKQDESGMPNNRFLAERTGGTYSTLKVQPAELEDSGVYFCASSRLLRYGYTFGSGTRLTVV.

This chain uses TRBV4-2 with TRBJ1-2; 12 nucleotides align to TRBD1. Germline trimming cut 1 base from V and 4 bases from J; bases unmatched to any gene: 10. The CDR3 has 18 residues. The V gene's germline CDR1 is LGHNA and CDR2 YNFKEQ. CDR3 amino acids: CASSQVRDRGLGSYGYTF. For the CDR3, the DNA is TGTGCCAGCAGCCAAGTGCGGGACAGGGGGCTTGGTAGCTATGGCTACACCTTC.

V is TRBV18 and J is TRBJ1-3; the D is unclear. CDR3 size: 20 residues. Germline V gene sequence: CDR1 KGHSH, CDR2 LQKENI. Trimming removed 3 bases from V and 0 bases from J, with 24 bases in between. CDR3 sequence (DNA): TGTGCCAGCTCACCTCTGACTACGTTTACTCTGGCCTCCTCTGGAAACACCATATATTTT. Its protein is CASSPLTTFTLASSGNTIYF. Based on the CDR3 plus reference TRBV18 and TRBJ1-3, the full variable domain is NAGVMQNPRHLVRRRGQEARLRCSPMKGHSHVYWYRQLPEEGLKFMVYLQKENIIDESGMPKERFSAEFPKEGPSILRIQQVVRGDSAAYFCASSPLTTFTLASSGNTIYFGEGSWLTVV.

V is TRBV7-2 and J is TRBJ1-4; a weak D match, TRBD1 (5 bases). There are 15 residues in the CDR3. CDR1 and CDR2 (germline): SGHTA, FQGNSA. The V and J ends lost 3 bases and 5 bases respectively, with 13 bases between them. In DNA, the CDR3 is TGTGCCAGCAGCTTCCAGACCCGGGGGAATGAAAAACTGTTTTTT. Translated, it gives CASSFQTRGNEKLFF. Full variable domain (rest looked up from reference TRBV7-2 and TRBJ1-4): GAGVSQSPSNKVTEKGKDVELRCDPISGHTALYWYRQSLGQGLEFLIYFQGNSAPDKSGLPSDRFSAERTGGSVSTLTIQRTQQEDSAVYLCASSFQTRGNEKLFFGSGTQLSVL.

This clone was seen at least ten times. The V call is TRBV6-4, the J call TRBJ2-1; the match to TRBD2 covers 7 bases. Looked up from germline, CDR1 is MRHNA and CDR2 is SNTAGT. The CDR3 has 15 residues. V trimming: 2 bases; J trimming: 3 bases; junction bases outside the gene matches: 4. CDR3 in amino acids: CASSDRASGYNEQFF. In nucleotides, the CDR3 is TGTGCCAGCAGTGACCGGGCTAGCGGCTACAATGAGCAGTTCTTC.

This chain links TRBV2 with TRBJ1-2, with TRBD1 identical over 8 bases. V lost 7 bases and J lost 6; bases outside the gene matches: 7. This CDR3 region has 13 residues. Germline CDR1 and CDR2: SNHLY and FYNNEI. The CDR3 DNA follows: TGTGCCAGCACCGAGGGACAGGTTAATGGCTACACCTTC. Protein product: CASTEGQVNGYTF.

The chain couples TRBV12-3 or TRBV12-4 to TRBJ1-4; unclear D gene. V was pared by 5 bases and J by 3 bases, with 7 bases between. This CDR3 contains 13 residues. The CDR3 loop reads CASSRGANEKLFF. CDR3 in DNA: TGTGCCAGCAGTCGTGGAGCTAATGAAAAACTGTTTTTT.

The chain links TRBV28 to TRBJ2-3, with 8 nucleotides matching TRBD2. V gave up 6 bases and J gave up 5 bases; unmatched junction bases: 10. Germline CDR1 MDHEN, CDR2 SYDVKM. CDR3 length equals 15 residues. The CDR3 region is CASSLNRRGGDTQYF. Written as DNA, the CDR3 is TGTGCCAGCAGCCTCAACCGTCGGGGGGGAGATACGCAGTATTTT.

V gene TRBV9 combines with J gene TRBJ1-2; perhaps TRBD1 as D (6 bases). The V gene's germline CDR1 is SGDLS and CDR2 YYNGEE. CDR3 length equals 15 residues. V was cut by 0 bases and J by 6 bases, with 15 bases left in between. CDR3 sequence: CASSVEVGGIDGYTF. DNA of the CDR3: TGTGCCAGCAGCGTAGAAGTAGGGGGAATCGATGGCTACACCTTC.

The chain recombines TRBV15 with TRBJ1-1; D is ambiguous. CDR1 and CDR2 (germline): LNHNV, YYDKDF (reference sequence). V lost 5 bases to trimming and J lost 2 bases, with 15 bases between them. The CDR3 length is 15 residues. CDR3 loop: CATSLDFGSNTEAFF. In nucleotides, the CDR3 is TGTGCCACCAGCCTAGATTTCGGATCTAACACTGAAGCTTTCTTT.

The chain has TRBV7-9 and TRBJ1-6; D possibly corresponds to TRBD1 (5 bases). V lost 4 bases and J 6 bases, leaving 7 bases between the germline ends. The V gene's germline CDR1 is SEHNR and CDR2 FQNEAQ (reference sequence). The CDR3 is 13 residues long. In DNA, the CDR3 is TGTGCCAGCAGCTCGGGGGGTAATTCACCCCTCCACTTT. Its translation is CASSSGGNSPLHF.

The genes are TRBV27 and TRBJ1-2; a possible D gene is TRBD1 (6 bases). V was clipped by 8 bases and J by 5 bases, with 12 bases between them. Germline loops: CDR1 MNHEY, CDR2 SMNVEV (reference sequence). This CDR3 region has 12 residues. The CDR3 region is CASAGARYGYTF. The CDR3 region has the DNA TGTGCCAGCGCGGGGGCCCGATATGGCTACACCTTC.

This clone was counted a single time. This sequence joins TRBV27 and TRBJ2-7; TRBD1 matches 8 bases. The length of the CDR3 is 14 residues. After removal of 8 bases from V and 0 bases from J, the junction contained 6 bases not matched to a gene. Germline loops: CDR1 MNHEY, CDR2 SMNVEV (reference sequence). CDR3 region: CASGQGAGSYEQYF. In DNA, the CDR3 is TGTGCCAGCGGACAGGGCGCGGGCTCCTACGAGCAGTACTTC.

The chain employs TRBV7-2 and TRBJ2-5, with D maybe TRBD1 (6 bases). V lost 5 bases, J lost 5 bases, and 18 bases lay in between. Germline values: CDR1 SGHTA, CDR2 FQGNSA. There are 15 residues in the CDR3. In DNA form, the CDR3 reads TGTGCCAGCAGCCTGGGGGCAGAAGGATGGGAGACCCAGTACTTC. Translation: CASSLGAEGWETQYF.

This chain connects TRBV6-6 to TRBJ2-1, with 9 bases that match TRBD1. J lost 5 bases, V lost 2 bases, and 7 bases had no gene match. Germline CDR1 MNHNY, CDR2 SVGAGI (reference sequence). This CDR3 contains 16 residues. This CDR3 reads CASSYPGTGRNNEQFF. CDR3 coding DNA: TGTGCCAGCAGTTACCCCGGGACAGGGAGGAACAATGAGCAGTTCTTC.

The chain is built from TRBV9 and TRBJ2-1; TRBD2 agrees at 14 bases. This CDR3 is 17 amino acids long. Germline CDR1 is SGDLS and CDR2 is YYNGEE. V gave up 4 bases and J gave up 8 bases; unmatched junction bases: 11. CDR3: CASSLRLAGGPTDEQFF. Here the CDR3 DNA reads TGTGCCAGCAGCCTCCGACTAGCGGGGGGGCCAACGGATGAGCAGTTCTTC. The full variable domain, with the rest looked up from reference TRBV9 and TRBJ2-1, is DSGVTQTPKHLITATGQRVTLRCSPRSGDLSVYWYQQSLDQGLQFLIQYYNGEERAKGNILERFSAQQFPDLHSELNLSSLELGDSALYFCASSLRLAGGPTDEQFFGPGTRLTVL.

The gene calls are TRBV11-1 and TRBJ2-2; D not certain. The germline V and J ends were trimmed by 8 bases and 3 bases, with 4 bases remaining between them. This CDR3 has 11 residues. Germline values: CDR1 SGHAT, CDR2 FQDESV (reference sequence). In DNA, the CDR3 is TGTGCCAGCCGGGACACCGGGGAGCTGTTTTTT. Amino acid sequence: CASRDTGELFF. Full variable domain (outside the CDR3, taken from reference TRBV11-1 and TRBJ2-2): EAEVAQSPRYKITEKSQAVAFWCDPISGHATLYWYRQILGQGPELLVQFQDESVVDDSQLPKDRFSAERLKGVDSTLKIQPAELGDSAMYLCASRDTGELFFGEGSRLTVL.

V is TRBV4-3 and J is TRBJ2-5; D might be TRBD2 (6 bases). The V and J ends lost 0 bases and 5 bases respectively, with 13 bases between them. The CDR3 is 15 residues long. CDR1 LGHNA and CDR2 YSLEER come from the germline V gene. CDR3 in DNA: TGCGCCAGCAGCCAAGAGGGGAGGACAATGGAGACCCAGTACTTC. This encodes CASSQEGRTMETQYF.

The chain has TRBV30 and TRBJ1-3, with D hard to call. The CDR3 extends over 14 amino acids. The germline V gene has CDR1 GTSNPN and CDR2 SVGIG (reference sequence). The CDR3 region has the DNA TGTGCTGGCAGTATCAGTTCCTCTGGAAACACCATATATTTT. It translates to CAGSISSSGNTIYF.

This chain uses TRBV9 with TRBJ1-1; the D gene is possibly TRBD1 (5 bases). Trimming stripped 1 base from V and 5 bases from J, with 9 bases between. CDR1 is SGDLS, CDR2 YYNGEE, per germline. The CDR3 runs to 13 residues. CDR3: CASSVKQATEAFF. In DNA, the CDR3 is TGTGCCAGCAGCGTAAAACAGGCTACTGAAGCTTTCTTT.

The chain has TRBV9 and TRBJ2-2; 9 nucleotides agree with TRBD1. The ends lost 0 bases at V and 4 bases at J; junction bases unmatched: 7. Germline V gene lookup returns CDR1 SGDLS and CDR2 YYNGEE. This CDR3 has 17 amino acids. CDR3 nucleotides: TGTGCCAGCAGCGTAGGAGGGACAGGGAGAGGCACCGGGGAGCTGTTTTTT. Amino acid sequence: CASSVGGTGRGTGELFF.

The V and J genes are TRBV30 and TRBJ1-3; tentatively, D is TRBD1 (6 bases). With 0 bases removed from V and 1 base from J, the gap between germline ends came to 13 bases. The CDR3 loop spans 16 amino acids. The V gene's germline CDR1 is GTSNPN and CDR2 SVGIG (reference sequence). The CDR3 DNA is TGTGCCTGGAGTGTACAGGGTGGGGTATCTGGAAACACCATATATTTT. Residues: CAWSVQGGVSGNTIYF.

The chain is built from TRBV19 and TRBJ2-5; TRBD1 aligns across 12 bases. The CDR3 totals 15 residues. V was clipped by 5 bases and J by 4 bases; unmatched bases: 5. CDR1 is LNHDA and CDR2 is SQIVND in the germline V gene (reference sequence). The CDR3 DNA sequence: TGTGCCAGTAGTCTCGGGACAGGGGGCGGAGAGACCCAGTACTTC. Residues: CASSLGTGGGETQYF.